Following are 14 T cell receptor beta chains from one sample sequenced in a study of tumor-infiltrating lymphocytes in primary liver carcinoma. Production of TCR beta cDNA used around 0.45 ug total RNA together with a constant-region primer. Slightly modified ARM-PCR, run as three nested multiplex PCR rounds, produced the TCR beta libraries. A C-beta reverse primer was combined with TRBV1-TRBV30 forward primers in the first two PCR rounds, and each round had roughly 11 cycles. MiXCR was run by TCRdb on the multiplex PCR reads, yielding one entry per CDR3 protein. Seen here are 20,000 to 30,000 distinct CDR3 sequences, 78% observed once, and the top ten hold under 55%. Co-extracted RNA and DNA came from roughly 20-30 mg of unsorted bulk tissue. The sequencing input was liver tumor tissue from sampling region 3. Subset here: tumor region T3, left-lateral pole. The receptors stem from a man aged 40-49 years with primary liver carcinoma and hepatitis B virus infection.

As regards this clonotype: The germline gene is not matched at one end of the junction; a read error may be the cause. The chain employs TRBV24-1 and TRBJ2-7, with D hard to call. The germline gives CDR1 KGHDR, CDR2 SFDVKD. The CDR3 is 13 amino acids. CDR3: CATSGGNSYEQYF. CDR3 DNA sequence: TGTGCCACCAGTGGCGGTAACTCCTATGAGCAGTACTTC.

This sequence joins TRBV11-2 and TRBJ2-2; the D gene is possibly TRBD2 (6 bases). Germline loops: CDR1 SGHAT, CDR2 FQNNGV. This CDR3 is 17 amino acids long. The CDR3 spells CTSSLTLGEANTGELFF. In nucleotides, the CDR3 is TGTACTAGCAGCTTAACATTAGGAGAGGCGAACACCGGGGAGCTGTTTTTT.

With respect to this clonotype: A junction boundary mismatches the germline segment, possibly from a read error. The V call is TRBV5-4, the J call TRBJ2-1; a possible D gene is TRBD2 (6 bases). CDR1 and CDR2 from the germline V gene are SGHNT and YYREEE (reference sequence). The CDR3 extends over 14 amino acids. Here the CDR3 DNA reads TGTGTCAGCAGCTTGGAAGGCAAGGGAGGAGAGCAGTTCTTC. Translation gives CVSSLEGKGGEQFF.

In this sample, this clonotype is large. The chain is built from TRBV11-1 and TRBJ2-3; 9 nucleotides line up with TRBD2. The ends lost 1 base at V and 4 bases at J; junction bases unmatched: 3. CDR1 and CDR2 (germline): SGHAT, FQDESV (reference sequence). The CDR3 length is 15 residues. The CDR3 is CASSLVAGASDTQYF. In nucleotides, the CDR3 is TGTGCCAGCAGCTTAGTAGCGGGAGCTTCAGATACGCAGTATTTT.

Comments on this clonotype: A junction boundary mismatches the germline segment, possibly from a read error. The J gene is TRBJ2-1, the V gene TRBV24-1; D unresolved. This CDR3 spans 14 amino acids. The germline V gene has CDR1 KGHDR and CDR2 SFDVKD. CDR3 loop: CVTSSEARYKEQFF. CDR3 coding DNA: TGTGTCACCTCAAGCGAGGCACGGTACAAAGAGCAGTTCTTC.

In regard to this clonotype: The junction shows a germline mismatch at one end, possibly a read error. The V gene is TRBV5-5, the J gene TRBJ2-1; 7 bases are shared with TRBD1. Germline CDR1 is SGHKS and CDR2 is YYEKEE (reference sequence). CDR3 length: 15 amino acids. The CDR3 loop is CASSPRQGSYNEQFF. The CDR3 DNA reads as TGTGCGAGCAGCCCTCGACAGGGATCCTACAATGAGCAGTTCTTC.

This sequence joins TRBV10-3 and TRBJ2-7; 8 bases line up with TRBD2. V gave up 10 bases and J gave up 0 bases; unmatched junction bases: 23. There are 19 residues in the CDR3. In germline, CDR1 is ENHRY, CDR2 SYGVKD. The CDR3 DNA is TGTGCCAGCACCAGACGATCGGGACTAGGGGGAGGGTTCTCCTACGAGCAGTACTTC. Residues: CASTRRSGLGGGFSYEQYF.

V and J are TRBV28 and TRBJ2-7; 11 bases align to TRBD1. V dropped 7 bases and J dropped 13; count of bases not matched to a gene: 15. Germline V gives CDR1 MDHEN, CDR2 SYDVKM. The CDR3 length is 14 residues. This CDR3 is CASIWTGGSYGHYF. Here the CDR3 DNA reads TGTGCCAGCATCTGGACAGGGGGCTCCTACGGGCATTACTTC.

By its share, this clonotype is medium-sized. Here the CDR3 DNA reads TGCGCCAGCAGCTTCGGCGGGGGACAACGTGGCTACACCTTC. Its translation is CASSFGGGQRGYTF. The chain joins TRBV5-1 to TRBJ1-2; maybe TRBD1 (6 bases). The V gene's germline CDR1 is SGHRS and CDR2 YFSETQ. The V end was cut by 2 bases, the J end by 7 bases, with 15 bases between. This CDR3 region has 14 residues.

This clonotype was found many times. One base away lies a much larger clone, so this may be a sequencing read error. The rearrangement links TRBV5-6 to TRBJ2-3, with D unclear. Trimming took off 1 base at V and 3 bases at J, with 9 bases between the two ends. CDR3 length: 14 residues. The germline V gene encodes CDR1 SGHDT and CDR2 YYEEEE. This CDR3 is CASSLWQRTDTQYF. CDR3 nucleotide sequence: TGTGCCAGCAGCTTGTGGCAGAGGACAGATACGCAGTATTTT.

A remark on this clonotype: One end of the junction fails to match germline, which may point to a read error. The V and J genes are TRBV11-2 and TRBJ2-1; maybe TRBD2 (6 bases). Germline V gene lookup returns CDR1 SGHAT and CDR2 FQNNGV. The CDR3 is 16 amino acids. For the CDR3, the DNA is TGTGCCATCAGCTTAGAACTCCTTGCGGGAATGAATGAGCAGTTCTTC. It translates to CAISLELLAGMNEQFF.

As to this clonotype: One junction end disagrees with the germline gene, perhaps due to a read error. Here the CDR3 DNA reads TGTCCCAGCAGCTTCCGGACTAGCGGGGCGAATACCGGGGAGCTGTTTTTT. Translating it yields CPSSFRTSGANTGELFF. The V call is TRBV7-8, the J call TRBJ2-2, with 12 positions matching TRBD2. The CDR3 extends over 17 amino acids. Looked up from germline, CDR1 is SGHVS and CDR2 is FQNEAQ. Supplemented by reference TRBV7-8 and TRBJ2-2, the full variable domain reads GAGVSQSPRYKVAKRGQDVALRCDPISGHVSLFWYQQALGQGPEFLTYFQNEAQLDKSGLPSDRFFAERPEGSVSTLKIQRTQQEDSAVYLCPSSFRTSGANTGELFFGEGSRLTVL.

Regarding this clonotype: The germline gene is not matched at one end of the junction; a read error may be the cause. The CDR3 coding sequence is TGTGCCCGGAGTGAGAGCCTAGAGACCCAATATTTC. This gives the protein CARSESLETQYF. The chain employs TRBV30 and TRBJ2-5, with D uncertain. This CDR3 has 12 amino acids. Germline values: CDR1 GTSNPN, CDR2 SVGIG (reference sequence).

Concerning this clonotype: At one end, the junction sequence differs from germline, possibly due to a read error. This chain's CDR3 is CGSSTGEDEQFF. DNA of the CDR3: TGTGGCAGTTCGACAGGGGAGGATGAGCAATTCTTC. This rearrangement joins TRBV2 to TRBJ2-1, with 8 bases lining up with TRBD1. CDR1 is SNHLY and CDR2 is FYNNEI in the germline V gene. CDR3 length: 12 amino acids.